This TCR beta chain was observed in a study of shared clonotypes between healthy human individuals (TCRdb year 2020). Broadly, across the study: A few men and two women, aged 18 to 49 years, made up the cohort. The study deeply sequenced blood TCR repertoires of several healthy adults to estimate repertoire size and the extent of clonotype sharing between individuals. Each donor's leukapheresis produced roughly between about 0.9 and 9.5 billion PBMCs. To increase sequencing depth and limit assay-specific biases, TCR repertoire library preparation and sequencing were carried out by different laboratories using diverse techniques. For each donor, CD4 naive and CD4 memory were each given three plates, CD8 naive was given two plates, and CD8 memory was given one plate.

This clone was seen a single time. Its cognate antigen has yet to be identified. No much larger clone exists at a distance of one base, and base qualities are not known. Per the germline V gene, SGDLS is the CDR1 and YYNGEE is the CDR2. Trimming costs V 3 bases and J 4 bases, and their ends lie 18 bases apart. Its CDR3 holds 16 amino acids, cysteine through phenylalanine. The DNA shown is the 48-base CDR3, in frame from base 1. Study-wide conclusions, independent of this receptor: Based on pairwise subsampling, the degree of clonotype sharing among donors was expected to be affected by sequencing depth. Rarefaction of sorted-subset datasets indicated incomplete sequencing despite the large sequencing depth. Sampling was restricted to blood, and TCR repertoires in tissue are likely to differ from TCR repertoires in blood. The small number of donors limited the genetic and exposure-history diversity represented. Compared with non-shared clonotypes, the clonotypes found in all four sorted-subset donors had higher generation probabilities. Estimated clonotype richness was generally larger for naive than for memory subsets. When several donors were compared, the shared fraction of clonotypes was roughly 5% for naive CD4, 3.5% to 4% for naive CD8, 2% to 2.5% for memory CD4, and 0.4% for memory CD8.

Donors were healthy HIV-negative adults with no recently reported acute infections or vaccinations. All donors were Caucasian adults living in Nashville, Tennessee, USA. Magnetic negative selection was used to enrich CD4+ T cells, after which naive cells were positively selected on CD45RA and the negative fraction became the memory subset. After blood collection by leukapheresis, PBMCs were isolated using Ficoll-Histopaque density gradient centrifugation and then cryopreserved in the vapor phase of liquid nitrogen. Analytical flow cytometry was used to check the purity and quantity of each magnetically sorted T cell population. Genomic DNA was isolated from each sorted fraction and quantified by UV absorbance on a Nanodrop 2000c. Using the deep immunoSEQ assay, TCR CDR3 regions were amplified from genomic DNA by multiplex PCR. Extracted genomic DNA from each cell subset was spread evenly across all wells of several immunoSEQ 96-well plates, with each plate serving as a replicate. For sorted subsets, around 0.2 ug of genomic DNA, equivalent to about 30,000 T cell genomes, went into each replicate PCR. Purified libraries were quantified with a Qubit 3.0 fluorometer, sized on a Bioanalyzer 2100, and re-quantified with the KAPA Library Quantification kit. A separate single-read 150-cycle Illumina NextSeq 550 flow cell was used to sequence each immunoSEQ 96-well plate. The paper's processing steps were these. Because only junctional sequences without quality scores were contained in the immunoSEQ output, filtering matching that applied to full-length reads could not be performed. To assign V/J genes and CDR3, sequences were annotated using PyIR, a Python wrapper for IgBLAST v1.9, with IMGT germline references. Reads were removed for weak V/J assignments (E-value above 1e-6), missing CDR3, stop codons, out-of-frame junctions, or ambiguous translated residues. V3J clonotypes were defined by identical inferred V gene, J gene, and CDR3 amino acid sequence. Percentage overlap between repertoires was computed as shared unique clonotypes divided by the size of the smaller repertoire. Richness of each repertoire was evaluated using RTK rarefaction, the Chao1 estimator, and Recon v2.1 estimates of unobserved clonotypes. For all TCRbeta clonotypes obtained by the gDNA method from a handful of donors, generation probabilities were computed with OLGA. In TCRdb, the immuneACCESS table is reduced to in-frame sequences with V and J assigned. These tables do not hold every clone; where another copy was compared, an unresolved V gene accounts for under half, and the others remain unexplained. The V and J calls and clone size were taken over from that table, and D and trimming were inferred from the DNA. This sample is represented by roughly 1.4 million clones; just under 99% of them were singletons. The ten biggest clones cover around 0.33% of the sample.

The sequenced sample consisted of naive CD4+ T cells sorted from blood. The cell subset or site label on this specimen signifies: CD45RA+ positively selected. The source of this sequence is a young man in good health. The rearranged segments are TRBV9 and TRBJ2-3, and the D gene may be TRBD2, 6 bases matching. The DNA sequence follows: TGTGCCAGCAGCGCCCGGGCGGGGAGCTCCGCAGATACGCAGTATTTT. Translated, it reads CASSARAGSSADTQYF.